The T cell receptor beta chain under discussion was sequenced for a study of blood T cells in healthy people across ages. General study points: As age increased, TCR beta diversity per million T cells fell in a roughly linear fashion. Correlation between TCR beta diversity and naive T cell percentage was strong. Compared with aged donors, long-lived donors showed fewer expanded clones, suggesting selection.

Comments on this clonotype: Antigen: not known.

With a J-beta primer mix and a sample-barcoded 5' primer, a second PCR ran 7 to 11 cycles. TCRdb itself ran the 5' RACE reads through MiXCR, one entry per CDR3 protein. The profile shows some 900,000 distinct CDR3 sequences, 45% to 50% of them singletons. In germline, CDR1 is MNHEY, CDR2 SMNVEV (reference sequence). CDR3 length equals 16 residues. V lost 4 bases to trimming and J lost 5 bases; unmatched junction nucleotides: 11. The chain couples TRBV27 to TRBJ1-2; 9 positions agree with TRBD1. This clonotype originated in a young man in good health. Sequencing was performed on blood. CDR3 DNA sequence: TGTGCCAGCAGTTCGCCACAGGGGGCGCTTGGGTATGGCTACACCTTC. Amino acid sequence: CASSSPQGALGYGYTF.